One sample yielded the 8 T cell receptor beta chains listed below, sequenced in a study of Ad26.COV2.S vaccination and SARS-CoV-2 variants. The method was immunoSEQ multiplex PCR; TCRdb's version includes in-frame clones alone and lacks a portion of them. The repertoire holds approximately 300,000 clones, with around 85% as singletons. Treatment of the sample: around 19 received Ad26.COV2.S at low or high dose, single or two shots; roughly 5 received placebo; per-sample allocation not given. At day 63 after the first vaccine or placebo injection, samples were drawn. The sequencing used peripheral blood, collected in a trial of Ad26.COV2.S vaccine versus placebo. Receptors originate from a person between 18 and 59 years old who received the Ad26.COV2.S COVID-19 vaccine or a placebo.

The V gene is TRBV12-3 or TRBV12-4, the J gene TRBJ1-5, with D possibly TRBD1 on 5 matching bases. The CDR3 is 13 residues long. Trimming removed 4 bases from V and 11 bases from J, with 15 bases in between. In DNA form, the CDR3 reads TGTGCCAGCAGTTCTCGACCCCCAGGGACCCAGCATTTT. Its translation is CASSSRPPGTQHF.

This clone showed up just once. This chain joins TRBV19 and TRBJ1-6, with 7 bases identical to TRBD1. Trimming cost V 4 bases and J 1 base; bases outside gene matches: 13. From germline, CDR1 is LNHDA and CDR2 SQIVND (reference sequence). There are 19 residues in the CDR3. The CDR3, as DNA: TGTGCCAGTAGTACGCGGTCCGGGACAGCGGATTCCTATAATTCACCCCTCCACTTT. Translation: CASSTRSGTADSYNSPLHF.

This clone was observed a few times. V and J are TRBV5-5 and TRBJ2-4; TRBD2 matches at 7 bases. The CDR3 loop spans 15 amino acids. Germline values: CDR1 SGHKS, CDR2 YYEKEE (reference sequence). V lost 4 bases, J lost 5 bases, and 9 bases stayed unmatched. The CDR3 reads CASSRAAGTENIQYF. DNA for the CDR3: TGTGCCAGCAGCCGAGCAGCGGGGACGGAAAACATTCAGTACTTC.

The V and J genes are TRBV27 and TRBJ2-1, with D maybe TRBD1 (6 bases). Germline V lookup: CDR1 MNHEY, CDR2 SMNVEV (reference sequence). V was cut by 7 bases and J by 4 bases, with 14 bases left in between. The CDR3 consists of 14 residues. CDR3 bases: TGTGCCAGCACTCCCGGACAGTCTTACAATGAGCAGTTCTTC. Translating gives CASTPGQSYNEQFF.

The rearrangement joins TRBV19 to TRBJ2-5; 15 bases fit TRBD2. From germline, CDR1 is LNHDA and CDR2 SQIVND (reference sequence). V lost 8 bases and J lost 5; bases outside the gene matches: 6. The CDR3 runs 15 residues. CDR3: CASGTSGGKTETQYF. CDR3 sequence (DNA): TGTGCCAGTGGGACTAGCGGGGGGAAAACGGAGACCCAGTACTTC.

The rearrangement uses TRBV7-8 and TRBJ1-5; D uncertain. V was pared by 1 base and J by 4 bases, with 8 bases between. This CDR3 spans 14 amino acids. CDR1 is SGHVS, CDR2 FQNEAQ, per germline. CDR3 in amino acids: CASSLGERNQPQHF. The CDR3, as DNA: TGTGCCAGCAGCTTAGGGGAGAGAAATCAGCCCCAGCATTTT. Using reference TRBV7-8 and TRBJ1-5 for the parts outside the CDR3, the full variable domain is GAGVSQSPRYKVAKRGQDVALRCDPISGHVSLFWYQQALGQGPEFLTYFQNEAQLDKSGLPSDRFFAERPEGSVSTLKIQRTQQEDSAVYLCASSLGERNQPQHFGDGTRLSIL.

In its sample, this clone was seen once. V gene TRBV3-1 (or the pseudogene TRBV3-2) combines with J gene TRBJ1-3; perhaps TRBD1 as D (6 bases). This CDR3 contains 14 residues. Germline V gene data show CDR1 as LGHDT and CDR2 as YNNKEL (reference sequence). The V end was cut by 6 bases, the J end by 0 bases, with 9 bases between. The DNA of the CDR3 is TGTGCCAGCAGGGACAGCTCCTCTGGAAACACCATATATTTT. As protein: CASRDSSSGNTIYF.

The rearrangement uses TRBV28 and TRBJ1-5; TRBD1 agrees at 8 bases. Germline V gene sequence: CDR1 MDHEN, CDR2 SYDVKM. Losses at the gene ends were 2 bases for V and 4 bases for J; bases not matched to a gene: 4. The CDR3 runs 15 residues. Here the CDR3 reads CASSLQGAGNQPQHF. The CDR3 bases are TGTGCCAGCAGTTTACAGGGGGCCGGGAATCAGCCCCAGCATTTT. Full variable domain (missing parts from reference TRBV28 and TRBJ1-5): DVKVTQSSRYLVKRTGEKVFLECVQDMDHENMFWYRQDPGLGLRLIYFSYDVKMKEKGDIPEGYSVSREKKERFSLILESASTNQTSMYLCASSLQGAGNQPQHFGDGTRLSIL.